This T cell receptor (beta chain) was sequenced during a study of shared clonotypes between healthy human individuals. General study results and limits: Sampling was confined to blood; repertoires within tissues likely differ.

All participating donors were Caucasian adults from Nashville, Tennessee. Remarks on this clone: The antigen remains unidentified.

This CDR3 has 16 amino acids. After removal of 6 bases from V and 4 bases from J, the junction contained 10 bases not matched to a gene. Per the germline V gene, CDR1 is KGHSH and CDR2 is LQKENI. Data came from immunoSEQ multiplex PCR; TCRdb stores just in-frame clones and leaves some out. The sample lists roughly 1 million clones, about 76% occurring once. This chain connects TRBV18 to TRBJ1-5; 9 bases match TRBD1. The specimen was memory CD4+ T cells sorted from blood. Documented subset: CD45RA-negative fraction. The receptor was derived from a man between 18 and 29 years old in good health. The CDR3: CASSRGTGSMNQPQHF. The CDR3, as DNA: TGTGCCAGCTCCCGGGGGACAGGGAGCATGAATCAGCCCCAGCATTTT.